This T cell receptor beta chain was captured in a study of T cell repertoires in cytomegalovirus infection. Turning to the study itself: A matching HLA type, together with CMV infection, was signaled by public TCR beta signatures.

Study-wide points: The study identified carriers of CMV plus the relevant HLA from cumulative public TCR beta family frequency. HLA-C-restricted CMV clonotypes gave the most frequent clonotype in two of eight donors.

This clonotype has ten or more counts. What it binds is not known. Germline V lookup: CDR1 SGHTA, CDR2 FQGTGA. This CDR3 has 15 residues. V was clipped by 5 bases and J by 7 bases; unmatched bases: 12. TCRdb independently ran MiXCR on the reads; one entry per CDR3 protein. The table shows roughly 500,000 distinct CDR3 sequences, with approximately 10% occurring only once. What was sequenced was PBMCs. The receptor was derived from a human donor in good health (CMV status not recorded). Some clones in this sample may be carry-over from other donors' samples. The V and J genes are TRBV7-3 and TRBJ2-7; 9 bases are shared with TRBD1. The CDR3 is CASSEAGTGPGEQYF. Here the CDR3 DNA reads TGTGCCAGCAGCGAGGCCGGGACAGGGCCGGGTGAGCAGTACTTC.